This passage covers 20 T cell receptor beta chains from one sample sequenced in a study of blood T cell repertoires in COVID-19. This table comes from immunoSEQ multiplex PCR, and its TCRdb copy is limited to in-frame clones, with some not included. The sample has over 75,000 clones, roughly 89% seen once; the top ten hold approximately 5.2%. The sequencing sample was made of peripheral blood. Receptor source: a woman older than 75 with active COVID-19.

The V call is TRBV9, the J call TRBJ2-1; the match to TRBD2 covers 7 bases. Losses at the gene ends were 0 bases for V and 5 bases for J; bases not matched to a gene: 2. The CDR3 loop spans 14 amino acids. Germline CDR1 is SGDLS and CDR2 is YYNGEE. The CDR3 region is CASSVAGLDNEQFF. The CDR3 nucleotides read TGTGCCAGCAGCGTAGCCGGACTAGACAATGAGCAGTTCTTC.

The V call is TRBV28, the J call TRBJ2-3, with 9 bases lining up with TRBD1. The CDR3 contains 15 residues. With 9 bases clipped from V and 4 bases from J, the junction kept 11 bases outside the gene matches. Germline V lookup: CDR1 MDHEN, CDR2 SYDVKM. CDR3 bases: TGTGCCAGTGGGTGGGGGGGACAGGGCCCAGATACGCAGTATTTT. It translates to CASGWGGQGPDTQYF.

The rearrangement uses TRBV28 and TRBJ2-3; D possibly corresponds to TRBD1 (5 bases). Germline V gene sequence: CDR1 MDHEN, CDR2 SYDVKM. This CDR3 spans 14 amino acids. V was clipped by 3 bases and J by 5 bases, with 12 bases between them. CDR3 sequence (DNA): TGTGCCAGCAGTTTTGGCCCGACAGTAGATACGCAGTATTTT. Residues: CASSFGPTVDTQYF.

The chain is built from TRBV7-9 and TRBJ2-1; 9 bases match TRBD2. The V segment lost 1 base and the J segment 6 bases; nucleotides outside the gene matches: 7. The CDR3 length is 16 residues. Germline V CDR1 and CDR2: SEHNR, FQNEAQ (reference sequence). CDR3 protein: CASSLEMVAGANEQFF. The CDR3 bases are TGTGCCAGCAGCTTAGAAATGGTAGCGGGGGCCAATGAGCAGTTCTTC.

V and J are TRBV4-2 and TRBJ1-1; D remains ambiguous. The CDR3 is 15 residues long. The germline gives CDR1 LGHNA, CDR2 YNFKEQ. V gave up 7 bases and J gave up 0 bases, with 15 bases separating them. CDR3 protein: CASTPRETMNTEAFF. CDR3 in DNA: TGTGCCAGCACCCCGAGGGAGACCATGAACACTGAAGCTTTCTTT.

The chain recombines TRBV28 with TRBJ2-7, with D perhaps matching TRBD2 (6 bases). Trimming took 2 bases from V and 6 from J, leaving 20 bases between them. There are 16 residues in the CDR3. The germline V gene encodes CDR1 MDHEN and CDR2 SYDVKM. The CDR3 DNA reads as TGTGCCAGCAGTTTAATGGGCTCCGGCCAGACTAGCGAGCAGTACTTC. Protein product: CASSLMGSGQTSEQYF.

V and J are TRBV29-1 and TRBJ2-1, with TRBD1 matching over 9 bases. The V gene end was trimmed by 2 bases and the J gene end by 3 bases; junction bases not matched to a gene: 2. The CDR3 sequence is 14 residues long. CDR1 SQVTM and CDR2 ANQGSEA come from the germline V gene. This CDR3 is CSVERGQGYNEQFF. The CDR3 bases are TGCAGCGTTGAAAGGGGACAGGGCTACAATGAGCAGTTCTTC.

The chain couples TRBV9 to TRBJ2-1; D gene unclear. The CDR3 contains 13 residues. Germline V gives CDR1 SGDLS, CDR2 YYNGEE. Trimming took off 0 bases at V and 6 bases at J, with 7 bases between the two ends. In DNA form, the CDR3 reads TGTGCCAGCAGCGTAGGGCGGCTCAATGAGCAGTTCTTC. It yields the protein CASSVGRLNEQFF.

This clone was counted a single time. V usage is TRBV19 and J usage is TRBJ2-7; D is ambiguous. Trimming removed 5 bases at V and 2 bases at J, with 13 bases between. This CDR3 spans 14 amino acids. CDR1 is LNHDA and CDR2 is SQIVND in the germline V gene (reference sequence). CDR3 residues: CASSRSGSTYEQYF. DNA of the CDR3: TGTGCCAGTAGTCGATCAGGCAGCACCTACGAGCAGTACTTC.

The chain links TRBV27 to TRBJ1-5, with a tentative D call TRBD1 (5 bases). The CDR3 totals 19 residues. The germline V gene encodes CDR1 MNHEY and CDR2 SMNVEV (reference sequence). Trimming pared 3 bases from V and 0 bases from J, leaving 21 bases between. This chain's CDR3 is CASSFFRQGVVHSNQPQHF. DNA of the CDR3: TGTGCCAGCAGTTTCTTTCGTCAGGGCGTTGTTCATAGCAATCAGCCCCAGCATTTT.

V is TRBV28 and J is TRBJ2-5; 9 positions match TRBD1. Germline CDR1 and CDR2: MDHEN and SYDVKM. The CDR3 is 16 amino acids. Trimming removed 4 bases from V and 7 bases from J; junction bases left unmatched: 13. DNA of the CDR3: TGTGCCAGCAGTTCAGAGGGGACAGGGAGCTTGGGGACCCAGTACTTC. Translation: CASSSEGTGSLGTQYF. Filled out from reference TRBV28 and TRBJ2-5, the complete variable domain reads DVKVTQSSRYLVKRTGEKVFLECVQDMDHENMFWYRQDPGLGLRLIYFSYDVKMKEKGDIPEGYSVSREKKERFSLILESASTNQTSMYLCASSSEGTGSLGTQYFGPGTRLLVL.

This chain uses TRBV6-1 with TRBJ2-1; TRBD2 is a possible D gene (5 bases). This CDR3 is built from 16 residues. The germline CDR1 and CDR2 sequences are MNHNS and SASEGT. The V end was cut by 3 bases, the J end by 7 bases, with 19 bases between. The CDR3 coding sequence is TGTGCCAGCAGTGATCGAGGGTTTGATCTACAGAATGAGCAGTTCTTC. This encodes CASSDRGFDLQNEQFF.

This rearrangement joins TRBV30 to TRBJ2-1; weak D call: TRBD1 (6 bases). Between the trimmed V and J ends, which lost 5 bases and 8 bases, there was a span of 10 bases. Germline V CDR1 and CDR2: GTSNPN, SVGIG (reference sequence). The CDR3 has 11 residues. CDR3 sequence: CAWVWGHEQFF. The CDR3 region has the DNA TGTGCCTGGGTCTGGGGGCATGAGCAGTTCTTC.

The V gene is TRBV28, the J gene TRBJ2-7; 11 bases align to TRBD2. The CDR3 is 16 residues long. V shed 4 bases and J 2 bases; nucleotides not matched to a gene: 7. The V gene's germline CDR1 is MDHEN and CDR2 SYDVKM. CDR3 protein: CASSSGLAGTPYEQYF. In nucleotides, the CDR3 is TGTGCCAGCAGTTCCGGACTAGCGGGTACCCCCTACGAGCAGTACTTC.

V and J are TRBV28 and TRBJ2-7, with D maybe TRBD2 (6 bases). The CDR3 is 14 amino acids. Germline V gene sequence: CDR1 MDHEN, CDR2 SYDVKM. V lost 10 bases and J 3 bases, leaving 19 bases between the germline ends. The CDR3 sequence: CATSVGASVYEQYF. The CDR3 DNA follows: TGTGCCACCTCGGTAGGGGCTAGCGTCTACGAGCAGTACTTC.

The gene calls are TRBV27 and TRBJ2-1; 9 bases are shared with TRBD2. CDR1 and CDR2 from the germline V gene are MNHEY and SMNVEV (reference sequence). V lost 6 bases, J lost 5 bases, and 20 bases stayed unmatched. This CDR3 spans 19 amino acids. The CDR3 DNA sequence: TGTGCCAGCAGGGCGGACCGTGCGGGAGGGTGGGAACTGGACAATGAGCAGTTCTTC. Its protein is CASRADRAGGWELDNEQFF.

The chain is built from TRBV10-3 and TRBJ1-5, with 9 bases lining up with TRBD1. V shed 3 bases, J shed 6 bases, and the junction held 6 bases outside the gene matches. This CDR3 has 15 amino acids. From germline, CDR1 is ENHRY and CDR2 SYGVKD. CDR3 in DNA: TGTGCCATCAGTGATTTCGGGACAGGGAGTCAGCCCCAGCATTTT. Its translation is CAISDFGTGSQPQHF.

This chain links TRBV10-3 with TRBJ2-7; TRBD1 matches 7 bases. This CDR3 spans 13 amino acids. With V trimmed by 10 bases and J by 2 bases, 8 bases remained unmatched. Per germline, CDR1 ENHRY and CDR2 SYGVKD. CDR3 residues: CATTDRPTYEQYF. Written as DNA, the CDR3 is TGTGCCACAACGGACAGGCCTACCTACGAGCAGTACTTC.

This clone was picked up a small number of times. V usage is TRBV5-6 and J usage is TRBJ2-7, with TRBD1 identical over 9 bases. The CDR3 is 13 amino acids. V gave up 3 bases and J gave up 7 bases; unmatched junction bases: 5. CDR1 is SGHDT, CDR2 YYEEEE, per germline. The CDR3 DNA reads as TGTGCCAGCAGCTCCCGGACAGGGGTTGAGCAGTACTTC. Translated, it gives CASSSRTGVEQYF.

V is TRBV7-3 and J is TRBJ2-3; D not resolved. This CDR3 contains 14 residues. The germline V gene encodes CDR1 SGHTA and CDR2 FQGTGA. Trimming took 2 bases from V and 10 from J, leaving 16 bases between them. CDR3 sequence: CASSLQARGSAQYF. CDR3 in DNA: TGTGCCAGCAGCTTACAAGCCCGCGGCAGCGCGCAGTATTTT.